Sequencing of this TCR beta chain was carried out in a study of shared clonotypes between healthy human individuals. The healthy adult donors were HIV-negative and reported no recent acute infections or vaccinations. The CDR3 length is 14 residues. With 4 bases removed from V and 0 bases from J, the gap between germline ends came to 10 bases. Germline values: CDR1 SGDLS, CDR2 YYNGEE. Genomic DNA (from each subset) was split evenly across several immunoSEQ plates. When replicate PCRs were run on sorted subsets, they used approximately 0.2 ug DNA, about 30,000 T cell genomes. Original processing notes: ImmunoSEQ yielded junction-only sequences lacking quality scores, so filtering differed. Libraries were prepared by immunoSEQ multiplex PCR; TCRdb keeps only in-frame clonotypes and omits some of them. V and J calls and clone size are as listed in that table; D and trimming were resolved from the DNA. In the table there are about 1 million clones, about 75% of which are singletons.

About this clone itself: This may stem from a read error, because a much larger clone lies one nucleotide away.

Sequenced: memory CD4+ T cells sorted from blood. The subset: CD45RA-negative fraction. The V gene is TRBV9, the J gene TRBJ1-2; tentatively, D is TRBD1 (5 bases). This TCR came from a man aged 18 to 30 in good health. The CDR3 DNA follows: TGTGCCAGCAGCTCCGGGACCGCTAACTATGGCTACACCTTC. The encoded protein is CASSSGTANYGYTF.